This T cell receptor beta chain was captured in a study of T-cell memory formation after mild COVID-19. General study points: Most CD4+ clones that shrank were in CM and EM, while CD8+ ones turned up in EMRA.

With respect to this clonotype: Its specificity is unknown.

TCRdb passed the 5' RACE reads through MiXCR, listing each CDR3 protein once. The sample yields approximately 480,000 distinct CDR3 sequences, about 20% seen once. The receptor's source is an adult woman who had mild COVID-19 (a few samples of this study predate the infection). Cell type and time point are not known. Input material: PBMCs or a T cell subset sorted from them (not recorded which).

The CDR3 protein is CASGSQTDTQYF. The CDR3 coding sequence is TGTGCCAGCGGATCCCAGACAGATACGCAGTATTTT. The chain is built from TRBV7-6 and TRBJ2-3; D ambiguous. CDR3 length: 12 residues. Germline loops: CDR1 SGHVS, CDR2 FNYEAQ. Trimming took 8 bases from V and 3 from J, leaving 9 bases between them.